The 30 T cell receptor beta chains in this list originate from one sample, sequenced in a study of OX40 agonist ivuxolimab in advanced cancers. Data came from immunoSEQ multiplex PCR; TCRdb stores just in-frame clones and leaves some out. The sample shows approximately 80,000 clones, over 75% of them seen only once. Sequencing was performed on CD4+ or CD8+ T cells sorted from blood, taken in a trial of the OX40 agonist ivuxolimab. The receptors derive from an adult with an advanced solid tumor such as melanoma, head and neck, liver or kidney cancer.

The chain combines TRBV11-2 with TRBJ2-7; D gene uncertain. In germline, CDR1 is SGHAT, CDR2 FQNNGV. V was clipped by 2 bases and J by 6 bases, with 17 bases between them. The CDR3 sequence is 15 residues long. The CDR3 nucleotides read TGTGCCAGCAGCTTACCCGGCCAACTCGAGGCCGAGCAGTACTTC. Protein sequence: CASSLPGQLEAEQYF. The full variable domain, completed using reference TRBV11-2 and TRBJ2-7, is EAGVAQSPRYKIIEKRQSVAFWCNPISGHATLYWYQQILGQGPKLLIQFQNNGVVDDSQLPKDRFSAERLKGVDSTLKIQPAKLEDSAVYLCASSLPGQLEAEQYFGPGTRLTVT.

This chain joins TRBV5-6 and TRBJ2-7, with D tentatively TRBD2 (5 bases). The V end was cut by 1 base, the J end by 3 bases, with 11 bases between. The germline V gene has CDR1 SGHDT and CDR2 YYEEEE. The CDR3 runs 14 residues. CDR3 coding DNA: TGTGCCAGCAGCTTGCCGACGGGAATCTACGAGCAGTACTTC. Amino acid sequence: CASSLPTGIYEQYF.

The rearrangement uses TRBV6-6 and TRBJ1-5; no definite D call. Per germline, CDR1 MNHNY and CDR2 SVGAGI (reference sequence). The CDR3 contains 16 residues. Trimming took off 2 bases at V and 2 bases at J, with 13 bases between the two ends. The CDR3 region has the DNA TGTGCCAGCAGTTACCCGCCCTACGGGGGCAATCAGCCCCAGCATTTT. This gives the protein CASSYPPYGGNQPQHF.

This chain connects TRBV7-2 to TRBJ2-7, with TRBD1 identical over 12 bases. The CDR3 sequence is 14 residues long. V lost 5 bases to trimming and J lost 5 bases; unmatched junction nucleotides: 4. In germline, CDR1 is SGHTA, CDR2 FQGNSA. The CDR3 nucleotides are TGTGCCAGCAGCGGGGACAGGGGGCGCGACGAGCAGTACTTC. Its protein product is CASSGDRGRDEQYF. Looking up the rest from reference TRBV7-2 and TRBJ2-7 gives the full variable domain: GAGVSQSPSNKVTEKGKDVELRCDPISGHTALYWYRQSLGQGLEFLIYFQGNSAPDKSGLPSDRFSAERTGGSVSTLTIQRTQQEDSAVYLCASSGDRGRDEQYFGPGTRLTVT.

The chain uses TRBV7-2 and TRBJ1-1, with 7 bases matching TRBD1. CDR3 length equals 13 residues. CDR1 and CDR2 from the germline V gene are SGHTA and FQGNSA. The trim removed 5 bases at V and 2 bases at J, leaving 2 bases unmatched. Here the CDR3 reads CASSRDRNTEAFF. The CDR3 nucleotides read TGTGCCAGCAGCAGGGACAGAAACACTGAAGCTTTCTTT.

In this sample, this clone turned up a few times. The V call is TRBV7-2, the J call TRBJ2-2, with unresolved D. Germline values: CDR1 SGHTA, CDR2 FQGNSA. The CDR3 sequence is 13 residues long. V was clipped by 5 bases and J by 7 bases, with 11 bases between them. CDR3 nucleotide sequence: TGTGCCAGCAGCCTCCCCGGCAACGGGGAGCTGTTTTTT. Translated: CASSLPGNGELFF.

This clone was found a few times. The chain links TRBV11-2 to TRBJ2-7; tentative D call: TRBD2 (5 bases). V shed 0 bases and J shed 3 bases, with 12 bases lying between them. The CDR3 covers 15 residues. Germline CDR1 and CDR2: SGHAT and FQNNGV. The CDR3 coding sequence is TGTGCCAGCAGCTTAGATACGGGGTCCGGCTACGAGCAGTACTTC. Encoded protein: CASSLDTGSGYEQYF.

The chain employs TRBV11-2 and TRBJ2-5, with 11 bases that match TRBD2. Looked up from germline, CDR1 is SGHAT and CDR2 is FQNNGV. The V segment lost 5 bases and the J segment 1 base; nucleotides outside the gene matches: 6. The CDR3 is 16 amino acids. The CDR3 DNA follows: TGTGCCAGCAGCCCGAGACTAGCGGGAACCCAAGAGACCCAGTACTTC. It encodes CASSPRLAGTQETQYF.

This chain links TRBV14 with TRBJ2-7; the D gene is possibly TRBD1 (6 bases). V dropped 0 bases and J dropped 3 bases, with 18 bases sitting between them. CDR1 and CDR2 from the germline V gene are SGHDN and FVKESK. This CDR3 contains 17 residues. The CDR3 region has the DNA TGTGCCAGCAGCCAAGACTTCAGGCCAGGGGCGATCTACGAGCAGTACTTC. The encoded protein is CASSQDFRPGAIYEQYF.

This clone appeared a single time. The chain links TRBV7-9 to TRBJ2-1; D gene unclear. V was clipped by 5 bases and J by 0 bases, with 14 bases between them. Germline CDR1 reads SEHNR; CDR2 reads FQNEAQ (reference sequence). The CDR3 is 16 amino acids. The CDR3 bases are TGTGCCAGCAGCCGAAGACCGGCAAGCTCCTACAATGAGCAGTTCTTC. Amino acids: CASSRRPASSYNEQFF.

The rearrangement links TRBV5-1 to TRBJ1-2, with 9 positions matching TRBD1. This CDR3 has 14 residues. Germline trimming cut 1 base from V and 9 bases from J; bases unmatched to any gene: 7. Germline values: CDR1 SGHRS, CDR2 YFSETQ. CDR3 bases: TGCGCCAGCAGCTTGACCTGGGACAGGGAAAGCTACACCTTC. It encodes CASSLTWDRESYTF.

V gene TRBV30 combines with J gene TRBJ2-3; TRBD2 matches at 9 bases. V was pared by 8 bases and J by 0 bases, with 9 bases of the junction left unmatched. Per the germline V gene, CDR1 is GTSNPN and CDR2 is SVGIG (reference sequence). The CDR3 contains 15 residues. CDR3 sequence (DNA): TGTGCCACTACACAAGCGGGGGGAAGCACAGATACGCAGTATTTT. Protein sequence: CATTQAGGSTDTQYF.

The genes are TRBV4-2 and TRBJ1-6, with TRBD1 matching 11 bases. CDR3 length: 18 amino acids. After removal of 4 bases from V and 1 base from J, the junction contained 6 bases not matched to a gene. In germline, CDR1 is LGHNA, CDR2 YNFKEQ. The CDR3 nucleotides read TGTGCCAGCAGCCGCGGACAGGGGGCGGGTTCCTATAATTCACCCCTCCACTTT. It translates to CASSRGQGAGSYNSPLHF.

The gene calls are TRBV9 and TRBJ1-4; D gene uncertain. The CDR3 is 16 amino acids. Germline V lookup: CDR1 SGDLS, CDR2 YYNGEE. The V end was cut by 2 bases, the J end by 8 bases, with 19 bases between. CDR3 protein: CASSVDPGGMEEKLFF. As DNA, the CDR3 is TGTGCCAGCAGCGTCGACCCCGGAGGGATGGAGGAAAAACTGTTTTTT.

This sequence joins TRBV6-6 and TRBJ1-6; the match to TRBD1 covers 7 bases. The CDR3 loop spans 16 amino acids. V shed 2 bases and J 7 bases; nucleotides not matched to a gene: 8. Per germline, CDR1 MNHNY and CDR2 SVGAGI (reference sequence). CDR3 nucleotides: TGTGCCAGCAGTTACCAAGTGGGACAGAGCAATTCACCCCTCCACTTT. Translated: CASSYQVGQSNSPLHF.

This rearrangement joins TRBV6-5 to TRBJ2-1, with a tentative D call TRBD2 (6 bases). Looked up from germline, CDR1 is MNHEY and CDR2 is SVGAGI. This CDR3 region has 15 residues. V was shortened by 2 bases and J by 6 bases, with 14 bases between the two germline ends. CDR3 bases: TGTGCCAGCAGTTACACCGGGACTTTGTTCAATGAGCAGTTCTTC. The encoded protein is CASSYTGTLFNEQFF.

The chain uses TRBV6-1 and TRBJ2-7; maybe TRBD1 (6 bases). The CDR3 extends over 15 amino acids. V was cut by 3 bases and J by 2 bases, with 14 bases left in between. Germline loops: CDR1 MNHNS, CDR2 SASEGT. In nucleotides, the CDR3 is TGTGCCAGCAGTGACGCAACCGGGACAACCTACGAGCAGTACTTC. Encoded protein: CASSDATGTTYEQYF.

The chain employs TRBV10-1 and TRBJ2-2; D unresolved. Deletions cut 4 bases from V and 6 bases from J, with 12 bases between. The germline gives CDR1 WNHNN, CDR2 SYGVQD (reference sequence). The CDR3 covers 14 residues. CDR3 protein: CASSVGPRAGELFF. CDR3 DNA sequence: TGCGCCAGCAGTGTCGGTCCACGAGCCGGGGAGCTGTTTTTT.

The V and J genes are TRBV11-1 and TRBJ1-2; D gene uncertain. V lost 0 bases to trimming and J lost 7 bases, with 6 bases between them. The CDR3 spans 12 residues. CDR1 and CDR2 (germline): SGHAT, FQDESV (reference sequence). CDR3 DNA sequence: TGTGCCAGCAGCTTAGCCGTTGGTGGCTACACCTTC. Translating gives CASSLAVGGYTF.

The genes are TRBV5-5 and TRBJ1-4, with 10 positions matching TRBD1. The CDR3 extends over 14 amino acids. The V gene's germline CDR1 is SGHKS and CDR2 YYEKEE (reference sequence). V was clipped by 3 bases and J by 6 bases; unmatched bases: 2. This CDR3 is CASSWTGGDEKLFF. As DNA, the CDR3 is TGTGCCAGCAGCTGGACAGGGGGGGATGAAAAACTGTTTTTT.

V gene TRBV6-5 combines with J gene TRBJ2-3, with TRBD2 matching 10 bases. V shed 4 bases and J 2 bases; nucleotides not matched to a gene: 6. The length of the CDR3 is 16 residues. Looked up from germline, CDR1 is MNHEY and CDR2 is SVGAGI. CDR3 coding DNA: TGTGCCAGCAGTTTCAGCGGGGGGGCTTACACAGATACGCAGTATTTT. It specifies CASSFSGGAYTDTQYF.

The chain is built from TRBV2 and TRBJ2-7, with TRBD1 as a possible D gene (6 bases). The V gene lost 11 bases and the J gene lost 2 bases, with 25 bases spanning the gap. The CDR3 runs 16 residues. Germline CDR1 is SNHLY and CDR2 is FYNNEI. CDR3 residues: CAANGRTDGPPYEQYF. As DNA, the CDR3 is TGTGCCGCCAACGGCCGGACAGACGGGCCCCCCTACGAGCAGTACTTC.

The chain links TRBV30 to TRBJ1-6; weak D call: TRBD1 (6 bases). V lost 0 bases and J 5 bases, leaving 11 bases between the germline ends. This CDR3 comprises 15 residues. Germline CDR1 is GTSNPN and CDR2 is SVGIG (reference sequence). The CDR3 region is CAWSVRGGDNSPLHF. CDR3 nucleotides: TGTGCCTGGAGTGTGAGGGGGGGGGATAATTCACCCCTCCACTTT.

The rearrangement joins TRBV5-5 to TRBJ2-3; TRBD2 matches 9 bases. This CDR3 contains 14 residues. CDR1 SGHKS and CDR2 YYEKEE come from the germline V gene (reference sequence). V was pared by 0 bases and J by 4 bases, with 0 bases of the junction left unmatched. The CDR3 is CASSLGLAADTQYF. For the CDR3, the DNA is TGTGCCAGCAGCTTGGGACTAGCGGCAGATACGCAGTATTTT.

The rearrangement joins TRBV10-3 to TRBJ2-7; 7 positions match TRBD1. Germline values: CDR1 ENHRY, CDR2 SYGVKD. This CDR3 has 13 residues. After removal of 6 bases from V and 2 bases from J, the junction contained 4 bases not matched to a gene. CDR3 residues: CAISSQGAYEQYF. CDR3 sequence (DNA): TGTGCCATCAGCTCCCAGGGGGCCTACGAGCAGTACTTC.

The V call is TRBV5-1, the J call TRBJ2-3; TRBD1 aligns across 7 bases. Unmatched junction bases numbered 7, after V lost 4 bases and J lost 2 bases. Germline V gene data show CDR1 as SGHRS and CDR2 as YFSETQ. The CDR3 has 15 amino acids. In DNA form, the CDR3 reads TGCGCCAGCAGCCTAGGACAGGCTTACACAGATACGCAGTATTTT. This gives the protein CASSLGQAYTDTQYF.

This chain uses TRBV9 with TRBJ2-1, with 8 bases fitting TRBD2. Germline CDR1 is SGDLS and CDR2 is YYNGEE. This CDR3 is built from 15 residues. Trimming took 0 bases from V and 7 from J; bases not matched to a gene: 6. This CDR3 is CASSVDPGGPNEQFF. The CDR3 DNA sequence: TGTGCCAGCAGCGTAGACCCGGGGGGGCCGAATGAGCAGTTCTTC.

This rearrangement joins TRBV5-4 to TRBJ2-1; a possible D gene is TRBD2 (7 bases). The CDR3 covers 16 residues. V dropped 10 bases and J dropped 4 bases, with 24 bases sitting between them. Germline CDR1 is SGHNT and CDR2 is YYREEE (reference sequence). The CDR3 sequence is CAGEHKPRGAYNEQFF. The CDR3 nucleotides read TGTGCCGGCGAGCATAAACCCCGGGGGGCTTACAATGAGCAGTTCTTC.

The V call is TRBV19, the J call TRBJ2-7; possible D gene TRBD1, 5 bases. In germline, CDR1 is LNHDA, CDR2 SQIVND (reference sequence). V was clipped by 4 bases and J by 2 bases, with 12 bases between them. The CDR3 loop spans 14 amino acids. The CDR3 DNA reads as TGTGCCAGTAGTAGATCGACAGTAGCCTACGAGCAGTACTTC. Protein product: CASSRSTVAYEQYF.

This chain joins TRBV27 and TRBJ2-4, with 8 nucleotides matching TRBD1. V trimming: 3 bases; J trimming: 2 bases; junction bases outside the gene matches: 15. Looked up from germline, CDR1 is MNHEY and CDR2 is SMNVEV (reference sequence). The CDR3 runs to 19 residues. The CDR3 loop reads CASSFVVQTGVPPKNIQYF. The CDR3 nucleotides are TGTGCCAGCAGTTTCGTAGTCCAGACAGGGGTCCCCCCCAAAAACATTCAGTACTTC.